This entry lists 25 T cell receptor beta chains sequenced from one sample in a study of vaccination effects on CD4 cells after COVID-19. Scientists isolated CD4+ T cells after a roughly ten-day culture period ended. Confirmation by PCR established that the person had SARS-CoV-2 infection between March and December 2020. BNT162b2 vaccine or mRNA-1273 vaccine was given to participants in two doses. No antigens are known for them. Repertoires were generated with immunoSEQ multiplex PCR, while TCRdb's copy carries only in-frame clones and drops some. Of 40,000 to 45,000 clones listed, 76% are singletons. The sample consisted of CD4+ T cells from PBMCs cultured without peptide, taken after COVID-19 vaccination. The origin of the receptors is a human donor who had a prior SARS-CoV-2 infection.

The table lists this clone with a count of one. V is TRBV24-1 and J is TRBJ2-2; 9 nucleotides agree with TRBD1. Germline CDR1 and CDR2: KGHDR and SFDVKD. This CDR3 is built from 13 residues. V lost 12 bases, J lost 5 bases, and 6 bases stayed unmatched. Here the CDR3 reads CASGDRGTGELFF. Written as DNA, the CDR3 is TGTGCCTCCGGAGACAGGGGGACCGGGGAGCTGTTTTTT.

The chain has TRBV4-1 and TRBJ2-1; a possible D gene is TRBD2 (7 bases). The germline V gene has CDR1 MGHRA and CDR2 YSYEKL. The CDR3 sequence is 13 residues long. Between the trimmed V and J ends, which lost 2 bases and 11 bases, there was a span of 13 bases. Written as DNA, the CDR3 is TGCGCCAGCAGCCAATCCCGGGGGGCCCAGCAGTTCTTC. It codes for CASSQSRGAQQFF.

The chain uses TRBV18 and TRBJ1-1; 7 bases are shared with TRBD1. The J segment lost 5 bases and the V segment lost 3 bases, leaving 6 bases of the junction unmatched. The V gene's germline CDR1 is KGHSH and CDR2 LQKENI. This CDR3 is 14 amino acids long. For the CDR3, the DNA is TGTGCCAGCTCACCCACAGGGGCTGGAACTGAAGCTTTCTTT. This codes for CASSPTGAGTEAFF.

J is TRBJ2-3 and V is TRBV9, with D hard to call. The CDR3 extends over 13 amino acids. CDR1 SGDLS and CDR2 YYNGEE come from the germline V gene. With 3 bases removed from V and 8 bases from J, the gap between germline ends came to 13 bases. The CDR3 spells CASSAVEVGTQYF. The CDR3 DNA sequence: TGTGCCAGCAGCGCCGTTGAGGTGGGTACGCAGTATTTT.

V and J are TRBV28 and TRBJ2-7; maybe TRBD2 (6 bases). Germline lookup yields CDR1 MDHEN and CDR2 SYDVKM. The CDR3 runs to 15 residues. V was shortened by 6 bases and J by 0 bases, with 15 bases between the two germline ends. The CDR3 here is CASRTGGTDSYEQYF. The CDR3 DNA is TGTGCCAGCAGGACCGGGGGTACGGACTCCTACGAGCAGTACTTC. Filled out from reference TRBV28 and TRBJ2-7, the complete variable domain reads DVKVTQSSRYLVKRTGEKVFLECVQDMDHENMFWYRQDPGLGLRLIYFSYDVKMKEKGDIPEGYSVSREKKERFSLILESASTNQTSMYLCASRTGGTDSYEQYFGPGTRLTVT.

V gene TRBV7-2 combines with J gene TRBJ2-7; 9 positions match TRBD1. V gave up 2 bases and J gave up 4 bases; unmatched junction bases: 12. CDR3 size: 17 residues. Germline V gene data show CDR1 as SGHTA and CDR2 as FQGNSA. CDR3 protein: CASSLKALGDRVYEQYF. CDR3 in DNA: TGTGCCAGCAGCTTAAAAGCGCTAGGGGACAGGGTGTACGAGCAGTACTTC.

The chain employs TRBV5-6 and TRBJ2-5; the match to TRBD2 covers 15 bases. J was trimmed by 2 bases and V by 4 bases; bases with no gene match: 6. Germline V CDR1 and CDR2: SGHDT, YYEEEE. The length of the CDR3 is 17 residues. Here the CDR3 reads CASSHGLAGGPQETQYF. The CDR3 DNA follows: TGTGCCAGCAGCCATGGACTAGCGGGAGGGCCTCAAGAGACCCAGTACTTC. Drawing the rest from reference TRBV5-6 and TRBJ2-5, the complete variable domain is DAGVTQSPTHLIKTRGQQVTLRCSPKSGHDTVSWYQQALGQGPQFIFQYYEEEERQRGNFPDRFSGHQFPNYSSELNVNALLLGDSALYLCASSHGLAGGPQETQYFGPGTRLLVL.

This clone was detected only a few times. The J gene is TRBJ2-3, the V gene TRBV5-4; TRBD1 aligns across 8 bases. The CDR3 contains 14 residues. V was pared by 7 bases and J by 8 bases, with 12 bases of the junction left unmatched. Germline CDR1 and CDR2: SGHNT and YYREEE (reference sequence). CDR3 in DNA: TGTGCCAGCGCCCCTCCCGGGACAGGAGTTACGCAGTATTTT. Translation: CASAPPGTGVTQYF. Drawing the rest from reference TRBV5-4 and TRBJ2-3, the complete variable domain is ETGVTQSPTHLIKTRGQQVTLRCSSQSGHNTVSWYQQALGQGPQFIFQYYREEENGRGNFPPRFSGLQFPNYSSELNVNALELDDSALYLCASAPPGTGVTQYFGPGTRLTVL.

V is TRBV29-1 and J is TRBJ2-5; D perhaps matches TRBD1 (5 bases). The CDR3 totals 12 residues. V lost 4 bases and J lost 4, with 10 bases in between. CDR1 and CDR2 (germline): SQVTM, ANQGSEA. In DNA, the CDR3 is TGCAGCGTTGGAAAGGGGTCAGAGACCCAGTACTTC. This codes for CSVGKGSETQYF.

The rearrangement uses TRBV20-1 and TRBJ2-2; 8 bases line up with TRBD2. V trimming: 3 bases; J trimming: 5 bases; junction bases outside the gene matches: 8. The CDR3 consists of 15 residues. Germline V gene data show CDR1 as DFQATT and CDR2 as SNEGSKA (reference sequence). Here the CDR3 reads CSASLRTSRTGELFF. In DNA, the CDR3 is TGCAGTGCTAGTTTGCGGACTAGCAGAACCGGGGAGCTGTTTTTT.

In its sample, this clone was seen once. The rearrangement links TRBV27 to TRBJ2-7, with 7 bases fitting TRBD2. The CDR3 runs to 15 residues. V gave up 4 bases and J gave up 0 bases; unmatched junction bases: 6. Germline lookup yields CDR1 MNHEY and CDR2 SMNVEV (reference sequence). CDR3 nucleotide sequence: TGTGCCAGCAGTTGGGGGAGGGAGAGCTCCTACGAGCAGTACTTC. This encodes CASSWGRESSYEQYF.

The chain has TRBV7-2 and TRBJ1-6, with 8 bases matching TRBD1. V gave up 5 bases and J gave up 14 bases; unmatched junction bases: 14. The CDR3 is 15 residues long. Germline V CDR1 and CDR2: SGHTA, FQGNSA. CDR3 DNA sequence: TGTGCCAGCAGCCCCAAACAGGGGGGTATTGTGGCCCTCCACTTT. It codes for CASSPKQGGIVALHF.

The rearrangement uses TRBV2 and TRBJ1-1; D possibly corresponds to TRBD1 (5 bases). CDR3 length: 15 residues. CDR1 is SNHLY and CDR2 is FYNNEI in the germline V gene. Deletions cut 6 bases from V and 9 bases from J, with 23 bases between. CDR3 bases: TGTGCCAGCAGCCAGACTCCCGACCCGACAGTGAAAGCTTTCTTT. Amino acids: CASSQTPDPTVKAFF.

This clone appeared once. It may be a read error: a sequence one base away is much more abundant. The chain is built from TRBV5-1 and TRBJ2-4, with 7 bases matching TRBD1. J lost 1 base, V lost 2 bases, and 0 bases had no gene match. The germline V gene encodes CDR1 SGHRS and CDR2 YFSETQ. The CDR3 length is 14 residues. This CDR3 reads CASSLQGAKNIQYF. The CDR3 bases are TGCGCCAGCAGCTTACAGGGGGCCAAAAACATTCAGTACTTC.

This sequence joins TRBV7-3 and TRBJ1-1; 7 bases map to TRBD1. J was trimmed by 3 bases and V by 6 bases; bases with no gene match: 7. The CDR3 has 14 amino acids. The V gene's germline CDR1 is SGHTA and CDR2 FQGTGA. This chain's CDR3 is CASRPTGWDTEAFF. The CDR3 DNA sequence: TGTGCCAGCAGACCGACAGGGTGGGACACTGAAGCTTTCTTT.

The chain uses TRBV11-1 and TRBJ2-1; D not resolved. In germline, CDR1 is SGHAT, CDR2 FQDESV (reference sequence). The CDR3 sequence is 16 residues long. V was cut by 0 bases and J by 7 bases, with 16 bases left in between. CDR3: CASSLAVVGWMNEQFF. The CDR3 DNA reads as TGTGCCAGCAGCTTAGCGGTTGTCGGTTGGATGAATGAGCAGTTCTTC.

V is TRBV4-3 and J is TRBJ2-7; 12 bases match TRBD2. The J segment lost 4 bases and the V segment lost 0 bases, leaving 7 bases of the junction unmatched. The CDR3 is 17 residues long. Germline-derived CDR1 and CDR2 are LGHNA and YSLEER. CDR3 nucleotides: TGCGCCAGCAGCCAAGATCCTTCTGGGACTAGCGGGTACGAGCAGTACTTC. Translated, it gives CASSQDPSGTSGYEQYF.

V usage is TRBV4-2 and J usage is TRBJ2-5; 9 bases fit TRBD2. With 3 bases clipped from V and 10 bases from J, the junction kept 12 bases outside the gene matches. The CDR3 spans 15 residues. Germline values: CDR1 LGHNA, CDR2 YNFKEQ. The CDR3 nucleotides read TGTGCCAGCAGCCAGGGCGGGGGGGCAGCCATGGACCAGTACTTC. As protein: CASSQGGGAAMDQYF.

This CDR3 reads CASSDRTGTDTQYF. In DNA, the CDR3 is TGTGCCAGCAGTGACCGAACAGGGACAGATACGCAGTATTTT. The genes are TRBV2 and TRBJ2-3, with D perhaps matching TRBD1 (6 bases). Germline V gene lookup returns CDR1 SNHLY and CDR2 FYNNEI. The CDR3 contains 14 residues. With 3 bases removed from V and 3 bases from J, the gap between germline ends came to 10 bases.

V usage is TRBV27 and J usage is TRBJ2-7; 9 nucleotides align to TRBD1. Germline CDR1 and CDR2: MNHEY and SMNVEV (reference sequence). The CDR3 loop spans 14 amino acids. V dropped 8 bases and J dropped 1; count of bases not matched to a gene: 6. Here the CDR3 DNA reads TGTGCCAGCGGCCGGGACAGGGAATCCTACGAGCAGTACTTC. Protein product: CASGRDRESYEQYF.

The CDR3 loop reads CASRRDRGGNDEQFF. The CDR3 DNA reads as TGCGCCAGCAGGCGCGACAGGGGGGGAAACGATGAGCAGTTCTTC. The rearrangement uses TRBV10-1 and TRBJ2-1, with 9 nucleotides matching TRBD1. The CDR3 runs to 15 residues. The V gene end was trimmed by 6 bases and the J gene end by 8 bases; junction bases not matched to a gene: 11. Per the germline V gene, CDR1 is WNHNN and CDR2 is SYGVQD (reference sequence).

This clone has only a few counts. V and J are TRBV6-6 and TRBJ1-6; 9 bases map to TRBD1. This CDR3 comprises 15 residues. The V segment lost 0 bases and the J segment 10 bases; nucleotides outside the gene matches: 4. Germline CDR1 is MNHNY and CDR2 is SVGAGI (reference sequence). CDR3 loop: CASSYSGTGYSPLHF. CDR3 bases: TGTGCCAGCAGTTACTCGGGGACAGGGTACTCACCCCTCCACTTT.

The CDR3 sequence is CASSLRRGSGQPQHF. In nucleotides, the CDR3 is TGTGCCAGCAGCCTCCGACGGGGATCGGGTCAGCCCCAGCATTTT. The genes are TRBV11-2 and TRBJ1-5; D is unclear. Trimming took off 5 bases at V and 6 bases at J, with 17 bases between the two ends. Germline V lookup: CDR1 SGHAT, CDR2 FQNNGV. The CDR3 is 15 amino acids.

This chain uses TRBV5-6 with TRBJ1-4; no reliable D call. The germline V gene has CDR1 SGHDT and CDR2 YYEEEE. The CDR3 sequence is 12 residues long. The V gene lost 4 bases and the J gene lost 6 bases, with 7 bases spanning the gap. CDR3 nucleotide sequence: TGTGCCAGCAGCATCAGCGATGAAAAACTGTTTTTT. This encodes CASSISDEKLFF.

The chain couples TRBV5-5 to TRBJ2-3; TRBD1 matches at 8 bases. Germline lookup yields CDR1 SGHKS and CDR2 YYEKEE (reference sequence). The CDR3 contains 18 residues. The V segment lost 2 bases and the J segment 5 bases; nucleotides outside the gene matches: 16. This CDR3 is CASSFFVSGTGGGDTQYF. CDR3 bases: TGTGCCAGCAGCTTTTTTGTGAGTGGGACAGGTGGAGGAGATACGCAGTATTTT. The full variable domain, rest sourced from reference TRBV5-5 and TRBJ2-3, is DAGVTQSPTHLIKTRGQQVTLRCSPISGHKSVSWYQQVLGQGPQFIFQYYEKEERGRGNFPDRFSARQFPNYSSELNVNALLLGDSALYLCASSFFVSGTGGGDTQYFGPGTRLTVL.